What follows are 27 T cell receptor beta chains derived from one specimen sequenced in a study of blood T cell repertoires in COVID-19. TCRdb keeps only in-frame clones here, not all; method: immunoSEQ multiplex PCR. The table records fewer than 350,000 clones, around four fifths of them present only once. The sequenced sample consisted of peripheral blood. All receptors come from a woman in her forties or fifties with active or convalescent COVID-19.

The chain has TRBV12-3 or TRBV12-4 and TRBJ1-2; D unclear. V shed 6 bases and J shed 1 base, with 9 bases lying between them. The CDR3 runs 13 residues. The CDR3 protein is CASSLRVNYGYTF. CDR3 nucleotides: TGTGCCAGCAGCCTCCGGGTTAACTATGGCTACACCTTC.

V gene TRBV19 combines with J gene TRBJ1-5, with D possibly TRBD1 on 6 matching bases. V was trimmed by 7 bases and J by 1 base, leaving 17 bases between them. This CDR3 spans 16 amino acids. From germline, CDR1 is LNHDA and CDR2 SQIVND (reference sequence). In DNA, the CDR3 is TGTGCCAGTACCGAGAGGGGGGGGACGAGCAATCAGCCCCAGCATTTT. Its translation: CASTERGGTSNQPQHF. Full variable domain (missing parts from reference TRBV19 and TRBJ1-5): DGGITQSPKYLFRKEGQNVTLSCEQNLNHDAMYWYRQDPGQGLRLIYYSQIVNDFQKGDIAEGYSVSREKKESFPLTVTSAQKNPTAFYLCASTERGGTSNQPQHFGDGTRLSIL.

This clone showed up just once. The rearrangement links TRBV19 to TRBJ2-5; 12 positions agree with TRBD2. This CDR3 region has 18 residues. The V and J ends lost 5 bases and 1 base, in that order; junction bases with no gene match: 11. Germline V gene sequence: CDR1 LNHDA, CDR2 SQIVND (reference sequence). The CDR3 here is CASSATRTSGAVQETQYF. Here the CDR3 DNA reads TGTGCCAGTAGTGCTACCCGGACTAGCGGGGCCGTCCAAGAGACCCAGTACTTC.

This clone was detected only once. J is TRBJ1-6 and V is TRBV7-2, with D possibly matching TRBD1 (6 bases). With 2 bases removed from V and 5 bases from J, the gap between germline ends came to 13 bases. CDR3 length equals 16 residues. The germline gives CDR1 SGHTA, CDR2 FQGNSA. The CDR3 sequence is CASSLSSQGNNSPLHF. CDR3 in DNA: TGTGCCAGCAGCTTATCGTCGCAGGGGAATAATTCACCCCTCCACTTT.

The V gene is TRBV7-2, the J gene TRBJ1-2; tentative D call: TRBD1 (5 bases). There are 14 residues in the CDR3. V was clipped by 7 bases and J by 5 bases, with 17 bases between them. The germline gives CDR1 SGHTA, CDR2 FQGNSA. CDR3 DNA: TGTGCCAGCACCCCACGGGGGAGTCATTATGGCTACACCTTC. The encoded protein is CASTPRGSHYGYTF.

The chain is built from TRBV5-1 and TRBJ2-3; no reliable D call. Trimming stripped 4 bases from V and 1 base from J, with 13 bases between. The CDR3 runs to 15 residues. CDR1 and CDR2 from the germline V gene are SGHRS and YFSETQ. The CDR3 loop is CASSPTPLGTDTQYF. In nucleotides, the CDR3 is TGCGCCAGCAGCCCGACCCCTCTAGGCACAGATACGCAGTATTTT.

V is TRBV27 and J is TRBJ1-2, with TRBD1 as a possible D gene (5 bases). V lost 4 bases and J lost 8, with 17 bases in between. The germline V gene encodes CDR1 MNHEY and CDR2 SMNVEV (reference sequence). This CDR3 comprises 14 residues. The CDR3 spells CASSSDGLGGGYTF. In DNA form, the CDR3 reads TGTGCCAGCAGTTCCGACGGACTCGGGGGGGGCTACACCTTC.

V and J are TRBV3-1 (or the pseudogene TRBV3-2) and TRBJ2-3, with D perhaps TRBD1 (5 bases). The germline V and J ends were trimmed by 4 bases and 4 bases, with 15 bases remaining between them. The V gene's germline CDR1 is LGHDT and CDR2 YNNKEL (reference sequence). This CDR3 spans 15 amino acids. In DNA, the CDR3 is TGTGCCAGCAGCCTTAGGGGTCAGGTTCCAGATACGCAGTATTTT. Protein sequence: CASSLRGQVPDTQYF.

J is TRBJ2-7 and V is TRBV2; perhaps TRBD1 as D (6 bases). CDR3 length: 13 residues. Germline V gene sequence: CDR1 SNHLY, CDR2 FYNNEI. The ends were cut back, 5 bases at V and 2 bases at J, with 10 bases in the middle. The CDR3 region is CASSIGQTYEQYF. The DNA for the CDR3 is TGTGCCAGCAGTATCGGACAGACCTACGAGCAGTACTTC.

The rearrangement joins TRBV6-5 to TRBJ1-5, with 10 nucleotides matching TRBD1. The ends lost 0 bases at V and 6 bases at J; junction bases unmatched: 2. The CDR3 spans 15 residues. CDR1 and CDR2 from the germline V gene are MNHEY and SVGAGI. The CDR3 reads CASSYSWTGGQPQHF. In DNA, the CDR3 is TGTGCCAGCAGTTACTCGTGGACAGGGGGTCAGCCCCAGCATTTT.

V gene TRBV18 combines with J gene TRBJ2-3, with D possibly matching TRBD2 (6 bases). The V end lost 5 bases, the J end lost 5 bases, and 8 bases lay between the germline ends. Germline-derived CDR1 and CDR2 are KGHSH and LQKENI. This CDR3 has 12 amino acids. This chain's CDR3 is CASSVGLDTQYF. The CDR3 DNA reads as TGTGCCAGCTCAGTGGGACTAGATACGCAGTATTTT.

V gene TRBV11-2 combines with J gene TRBJ1-1, with 10 bases identical to TRBD1. The germline V gene encodes CDR1 SGHAT and CDR2 FQNNGV. V shed 4 bases and J 0 bases; nucleotides not matched to a gene: 2. This CDR3 has 15 residues. CDR3 sequence reads: CASSSGTGVNTEAFF. The CDR3 nucleotides read TGTGCCAGCAGCTCCGGGACAGGGGTGAACACTGAAGCTTTCTTT.

This clone occurred once. The rearrangement uses TRBV7-9 and TRBJ2-1; D remains unclear. Germline V CDR1 and CDR2: SEHNR, FQNEAQ (reference sequence). The CDR3 runs 13 residues. Trimming removed 9 bases from V and 7 bases from J, with 16 bases in between. CDR3 sequence (DNA): TGTGCCAGTAGTAGCCCATCCCTGAATGAGCAGTTCTTC. Encoded protein: CASSSPSLNEQFF.

The chain recombines TRBV18 with TRBJ1-6; maybe TRBD1 (6 bases). CDR3 size: 17 residues. Trimming pared 6 bases from V and 10 bases from J, leaving 25 bases between. Per germline, CDR1 KGHSH and CDR2 LQKENI. DNA for the CDR3: TGTGCCAGCTCGCTTCATCGCGGGGGCGATGGAGAATCACCCCTCCACTTT. Protein: CASSLHRGGDGESPLHF.

The rearrangement uses TRBV27 and TRBJ2-7; 11 bases fit TRBD2. V lost 5 bases to trimming and J lost 2 bases; unmatched junction nucleotides: 2. The CDR3 extends over 14 amino acids. Germline-derived CDR1 and CDR2 are MNHEY and SMNVEV (reference sequence). This chain's CDR3 is CASSVSGRAYEQYF. CDR3 coding DNA: TGTGCCAGCAGTGTTAGCGGGAGGGCCTACGAGCAGTACTTC.

The V gene is TRBV9, the J gene TRBJ2-5, with D possibly matching TRBD2 (7 bases). The CDR3 consists of 12 residues. In germline, CDR1 is SGDLS, CDR2 YYNGEE. The V end lost 4 bases, the J end lost 9 bases, and 13 bases lay between the germline ends. In nucleotides, the CDR3 is TGTGCCAGCAGCCTAGAGGGGGGGCCCCAGTACTTC. This sequence encodes CASSLEGGPQYF. Based on the CDR3 plus reference TRBV9 and TRBJ2-5, the full variable domain is DSGVTQTPKHLITATGQRVTLRCSPRSGDLSVYWYQQSLDQGLQFLIQYYNGEERAKGNILERFSAQQFPDLHSELNLSSLELGDSALYFCASSLEGGPQYFGPGTRLLVL.

The chain combines TRBV7-8 with TRBJ2-5; unclear D gene. V lost 4 bases and J 0 bases, leaving 18 bases between the germline ends. The length of the CDR3 is 17 residues. Germline lookup yields CDR1 SGHVS and CDR2 FQNEAQ. CDR3 DNA sequence: TGTGCCAGCAGCTCTCAAGCCGGCGGAGTCCACCAAGAGACCCAGTACTTC. Protein: CASSSQAGGVHQETQYF.

The chain carries TRBV14 and TRBJ2-7; 7 nucleotides line up with TRBD2. J gave up 7 bases and V 0 bases, and 9 bases lay outside the gene matches. Germline loops: CDR1 SGHDN, CDR2 FVKESK. This CDR3 spans 15 amino acids. CDR3 residues: CASSQDLSSGSEQYF. The CDR3 DNA reads TGTGCCAGCAGCCAAGATCTATCTAGCGGTAGTGAGCAGTACTTC.

This clone occurred a few times. The rearrangement links TRBV19 to TRBJ2-5, with D uncertain. The germline V and J ends were trimmed by 2 bases and 10 bases, with 14 bases remaining between them. Germline V lookup: CDR1 LNHDA, CDR2 SQIVND (reference sequence). This CDR3 comprises 13 residues. The chain's CDR3 is CASSITPAGIQYF. CDR3 DNA: TGTGCCAGTAGTATAACGCCCGCTGGCATCCAGTACTTC.

CDR3 sequence: CAIRVGGSDTEAFF. In DNA, the CDR3 is TGTGCCATCAGGGTGGGGGGGTCGGACACTGAAGCTTTCTTT. V usage is TRBV10-3 and J usage is TRBJ1-1; D may be TRBD1 (5 bases). With 6 bases removed from V and 3 bases from J, the gap between germline ends came to 14 bases. Per the germline V gene, CDR1 is ENHRY and CDR2 is SYGVKD. The CDR3 is 14 residues long.

The chain recombines TRBV6-5 with TRBJ1-1, with 7 bases matching TRBD1. Germline CDR1 reads MNHEY; CDR2 reads SVGAGI. This CDR3 has 14 residues. V gave up 5 bases and J gave up 3 bases; unmatched junction bases: 6. The CDR3 spells CASSRQGGDTEAFF. DNA of the CDR3: TGTGCCAGCAGTCGACAGGGTGGTGACACTGAAGCTTTCTTT.

V usage is TRBV7-6 and J usage is TRBJ2-4, with 11 nucleotides matching TRBD2. CDR3 length: 16 residues. J lost 6 bases, V lost 5 bases, and 9 bases had no gene match. Germline CDR1 and CDR2: SGHVS and FNYEAQ. CDR3 sequence reads: CASSPFGTSGRNIQYF. In DNA, the CDR3 is TGTGCCAGCAGCCCCTTCGGGACTAGCGGAAGAAACATTCAGTACTTC.

This chain connects TRBV7-9 to TRBJ2-6, with D maybe TRBD2 (7 bases). CDR3 size: 15 residues. V was shortened by 11 bases and J by 2 bases, with 16 bases between the two germline ends. Germline values: CDR1 SEHNR, CDR2 FQNEAQ (reference sequence). The CDR3 DNA sequence: TGTGCCGGTGGGGAGGGGACAACTGGGGCCAACGTCCTGACTTTC. Amino acids: CAGGEGTTGANVLTF.

V usage is TRBV7-9 and J usage is TRBJ2-3; TRBD1 is a possible D gene (6 bases). This CDR3 contains 16 residues. The germline gives CDR1 SEHNR, CDR2 FQNEAQ (reference sequence). V was shortened by 3 bases and J by 0 bases, with 13 bases between the two germline ends. The CDR3 DNA reads TGTGCCAGCAGCTTTAGACAGGCCCCTAGCACAGATACGCAGTATTTT. The encoded protein is CASSFRQAPSTDTQYF.

The chain has TRBV30 and TRBJ2-7; D possibly corresponds to TRBD2 (5 bases). Germline CDR1 and CDR2: GTSNPN and SVGIG (reference sequence). Trimming stripped 4 bases from V and 5 bases from J, with 15 bases between. The CDR3 has 13 amino acids. DNA for the CDR3: TGTGCCTGGAAAATAGGCGGGCTGCACGAGCAGTACTTC. Translated, it gives CAWKIGGLHEQYF.

This rearrangement joins TRBV5-1 to TRBJ2-7; TRBD2 might be the D (6 bases). This CDR3 has 15 amino acids. V was cut by 3 bases and J by 0 bases, with 13 bases left in between. From germline, CDR1 is SGHRS and CDR2 YFSETQ. Here the CDR3 reads CASSSGLSYSYEQYF. CDR3 bases: TGCGCCAGCAGCTCGGGACTCTCTTACTCCTACGAGCAGTACTTC.

The chain uses TRBV27 and TRBJ2-3; 9 bases are a match to TRBD1. The CDR3 length is 16 residues. CDR1 MNHEY and CDR2 SMNVEV come from the germline V gene (reference sequence). Trimming removed 6 bases from V and 2 bases from J; junction bases left unmatched: 9. CDR3 residues: CASRFSDRGTTDTQYF. In DNA form, the CDR3 reads TGTGCCAGCAGATTTTCGGACAGGGGCACCACAGATACGCAGTATTTT.